This T cell receptor beta chain is drawn from a study of CD8+ T cells in alopecia areata (dated by TCRdb to 2016 to 2019). Background for the entire study: Treated patients were enrolled in an open-label pilot trial of oral tofacitinib at 5 to 10 mg twice daily for moderate-to-severe alopecia areata. Tofacitinib was given for 6 to 18 months, followed by 6 months of follow-up off drug to assess delayed response and recurrence. In treated patients, disease severity was measured using the SALT score, which gives the percentage of scalp surface area affected. To study T cell clonal expansion in alopecia areata, the researchers applied high-throughput TCRbeta sequencing to both the C3H/HeJ mouse model and human patients. On the human side, TCRbeta sequencing was run on scalp tissue and on sorted CD4+ and CD8+ peripheral blood T cells from healthy controls and from alopecia areata patients with either patchy or totalis/universalis disease. Biopsies were taken from tofacitinib-treated patients at baseline and again at 4 and 24 weeks into treatment, and several of those patients also had a later scalp biopsy. Scalp clonality was compared among normal scalp (n=4), patchy alopecia areata scalp (n=8), and alopecia totalis/universalis scalp (n=8). RNA was obtained with the PAXgene miRNA kit for fixed scalp, the miRNeasy kit for PBMCs, and the RNeasy kit for mouse skin. Amplification of TCRbeta CDR3 regions was done by immunoSEQ multiplex PCR using 35 Vbeta forward primers and 13 Jbeta reverse primers.

Library preparation was by the immunoSEQ multiplex PCR assay. RNA was extracted from all samples and reverse transcribed into cDNA, which served as template for TCR sequencing. SuperScript III was used for first-strand cDNA synthesis, primed with a 2:1 mix of oligo-dT and random hexamers. A synthetic immune receptor repertoire was used to assess amplification bias, and residual bias was removed computationally. In the authors' own workflow: Raw reads were preprocessed to remove errors, and CDR3 was defined according to IMGT conventions as the region from the conserved cysteine to phenylalanine. To get clonality, Shannon entropy was normalized by log2 of the number of productive unique TCRs and the result was subtracted from 1. Whether scalp clones were CD4 or CD8 was inferred by matching scalp TCRbeta sequences against CD4 and CD8 repertoires sorted from blood. TCRdb took over this immuneACCESS table, retaining in-frame rearrangements with V and J assigned. Such tables are incomplete; in checked studies, under half of the missing clones stem from an unresolved V gene, and the remainder is unexplained. V and J calls and clone size are those listed in that table; D and trimming were worked out from the DNA. The table for this sample lists roughly 100,000 clones; roughly 45% of them were counted only once. The ten largest make up roughly 18% of the sample.

General study outcomes and caveats: The treated cohort was small, with a single nonresponder, so links between baseline CD8+ expansion and response need larger studies. Higher clonality and more expanded CD8+ clones were observed in lesional scalp than in normal scalp, particularly in alopecia totalis/universalis, a finding suggestive of antigenic drive. Many expanded lesional clones were found to persist in scalp and blood during tofacitinib treatment, and relapse after treatment cessation may be partly explained by this persistence. Resident alphabeta T cells in normal human skin are also sequenced, complicating scalp TCR repertoire analysis, unlike mouse skin dominated by gammadelta T cells. Tofacitinib significantly decreased scalp clonality and the number of expanded CD8+ clones among the top 100 scalp clones. Shared TCR sequences between patients were less evident than in mice, which may be partly attributable to HLA diversity in the patient population.

From the cysteine up to the phenylalanine, the CDR3 has a length of 13 residues. Solely the CDR3 DNA is kept, with 39 bases framed from the first base. The CDR1 and CDR2 encoded by the germline V gene are MGHRA and YSYEKL. V loses 5 bases of germline sequence and J loses 3 bases, and the interval between the two ends is 11 bases. This clone was detected a few times. Its recognized antigen is unknown. Qualities for individual bases were not recorded, and no much larger clone is one base off. The sample's time point label, in plain terms: 20 to 30 weeks on oral tofacitinib. This sample's treatment or condition label indicates: oral pan-JAK inhibitor, 5-10 mg twice daily. Lesional scalp punch biopsies and peripheral blood were obtained from alopecia areata patients. PBMCs were separated by density centrifugation and stained for CD3, CD4 and CD8, after which CD4+ and CD8+ T cells were sorted on a FACSAria.

The chain is encoded by TRBV4-1 joined to TRBJ2-7; the D gene is perhaps TRBD2, on 5 matching bases. The sample was CD8+ T cells sorted from blood, taken at week 24, from a patient treated with tofacitinib. This clonotype was obtained from a human donor with alopecia areata. The CDR3 reads CASSSTEGYEQYF. The DNA is as follows: TGCGCCAGCAGCTCAACCGAGGGCTACGAGCAGTACTTC.